This entry lists 14 T cell receptor beta chains sequenced from one sample in a study of blood T cell repertoires in COVID-19. Repertoires were generated with immunoSEQ multiplex PCR, while TCRdb's copy carries only in-frame clones and drops some. Seen here are about 190,000 clones, 70% to 90% observed once, and the top ten hold around a fifth. Sequenced input: peripheral blood. The receptors here all came from a man aged 60 to 75 with active or convalescent COVID-19.

V and J are TRBV21-1 and TRBJ1-2. TRBV21-1 is marked as a pseudogene. This CDR3 contains 16 residues. The DNA for the CDR3 is TGTGCCAGCAGCCCTACACGGGGGGGAGTAGGCTATGGCTACACCTTC. As protein: CASSPTRGGVGYGYTF.

Comments on this clone: The same CDR3 is also encoded by other DNA sequences in this sample. The CDR3 DNA reads TGTGCCAGCAGCCAAGTCGGGCAGCCCCAGCATTTT. Translated: CASSQVGQPQHF. The rearrangement links TRBV3-1 (or the pseudogene TRBV3-2) to TRBJ1-5; D is unresolved. The germline CDR1 and CDR2 sequences are LGHDT and YNNKEL (reference sequence). V lost 1 base, J lost 7 bases, and 5 bases lay in between. This CDR3 spans 12 amino acids.

CDR3 nucleotide sequence: TGTGCCAGTAGTATAACTGAGGGACTTAACTATGGCTACACCTTC. Translated, it gives CASSITEGLNYGYTF. This sequence joins TRBV19 and TRBJ1-2; maybe TRBD1 (5 bases). This CDR3 contains 15 residues. V lost 2 bases to trimming and J lost 1 base, with 11 bases between them. The V gene's germline CDR1 is LNHDA and CDR2 SQIVND (reference sequence).

V is TRBV5-1 and J is TRBJ1-3; TRBD1 might be the D (5 bases). V lost 0 bases and J lost 0, with 10 bases in between. The CDR3 has 16 amino acids. The V gene's germline CDR1 is SGHRS and CDR2 YFSETQ. The CDR3 region is CASSLVGADSGNTIYF. The CDR3 nucleotides are TGCGCCAGCAGCTTGGTTGGGGCCGACTCTGGAAACACCATATATTTT.

The gene calls are TRBV7-2 and TRBJ2-2; 11 bases agree with TRBD2. V lost 5 bases to trimming and J lost 5 bases; unmatched junction nucleotides: 10. This CDR3 spans 17 amino acids. Germline loops: CDR1 SGHTA, CDR2 FQGNSA. CDR3 DNA sequence: TGTGCCAGCAGCCGCCTAGCGGGGGGTCCGTGGACCGGGGAGCTGTTTTTT. It yields the protein CASSRLAGGPWTGELFF.

V is TRBV5-1 and J is TRBJ2-3; 7 nucleotides line up with TRBD2. This CDR3 is built from 15 residues. CDR1 is SGHRS and CDR2 is YFSETQ in the germline V gene. The ends lost 0 bases at V and 1 base at J; junction bases unmatched: 2. CDR3 loop: CASSLVRGGTDTQYF. CDR3 coding DNA: TGCGCCAGCAGCTTGGTTCGGGGGGGCACAGATACGCAGTATTTT.

This clone was seen only once. The gene calls are TRBV6-5 and TRBJ2-7, with 8 bases lining up with TRBD2. CDR3 length equals 15 residues. Germline V gene data show CDR1 as MNHEY and CDR2 as SVGAGI. V lost 2 bases, J lost 2 bases, and 5 bases stayed unmatched. The CDR3 is CASSYQRGPTYEQYF. The CDR3 DNA is TGTGCCAGCAGTTACCAGCGGGGGCCGACCTACGAGCAGTACTTC.

The rearrangement links TRBV18 to TRBJ2-2, with a weak D call TRBD1 (5 bases). Germline lookup yields CDR1 KGHSH and CDR2 LQKENI. This CDR3 contains 13 residues. Trimming stripped 4 bases from V and 6 bases from J, with 9 bases between. The CDR3 nucleotides are TGTGCCAGCTCACAGGGGAATCCCGGGGAGCTGTTTTTT. This gives the protein CASSQGNPGELFF.

The chain couples TRBV6-5 to TRBJ1-2; TRBD1 matches at 7 bases. The trim removed 5 bases at V and 0 bases at J, leaving 6 bases unmatched. In germline, CDR1 is MNHEY, CDR2 SVGAGI. The CDR3 is 15 amino acids. CDR3 sequence: CASSPDREPNYGYTF. The CDR3 DNA reads TGTGCCAGCAGTCCAGACAGGGAACCTAACTATGGCTACACCTTC.

J is TRBJ1-1 and V is TRBV20-1, with D possibly being TRBD1 (6 bases). Germline-derived CDR1 and CDR2 are DFQATT and SNEGSKA (reference sequence). V was pared by 8 bases and J by 5 bases, with 12 bases between. This CDR3 is built from 11 residues. The CDR3 reads CSFIDRTEAFF. The CDR3 coding sequence is TGCAGTTTCATTGACAGGACTGAAGCTTTCTTT.

The chain is built from TRBV5-1 and TRBJ2-5, with 12 positions matching TRBD2. The length of the CDR3 is 17 residues. Per the germline V gene, CDR1 is SGHRS and CDR2 is YFSETQ. Trimming at V came to 2 bases and at J to 4 bases, leaving 9 bases not matched to a gene. The CDR3 spells CASSFGPSSGGGETQYF. In DNA, the CDR3 is TGCGCCAGCAGCTTTGGACCCTCTAGCGGGGGGGGAGAGACCCAGTACTTC.

This chain uses TRBV12-3 or TRBV12-4 with TRBJ1-2, with unresolved D. This CDR3 contains 12 residues. Trimming shortened V by 3 bases and J by 4 bases, and 6 bases separated the two germline ends. In DNA form, the CDR3 reads TGTGCCAGCAGTTTTTCCATCTATGGCTACACCTTC. Protein: CASSFSIYGYTF.

J is TRBJ2-7 and V is TRBV6-1; the D is unclear. V was pared by 2 bases and J by 6 bases, with 11 bases between. The CDR3 is 13 residues long. Germline-derived CDR1 and CDR2 are MNHNS and SASEGT. The CDR3: CASSEIRTSEQYF. The CDR3 nucleotides are TGTGCCAGCAGTGAAATTCGCACTTCCGAGCAGTACTTC.

V gene TRBV10-2 combines with J gene TRBJ2-3; 9 positions match TRBD2. V trimming: 4 bases; J trimming: 2 bases; junction bases outside the gene matches: 7. CDR1 is WSHSY, CDR2 SAAADI, per germline. This CDR3 has 16 amino acids. The chain's CDR3 is CASSGASGRITDTQYF. The DNA of the CDR3 is TGCGCCAGCAGTGGGGCCAGCGGGAGGATCACAGATACGCAGTATTTT.